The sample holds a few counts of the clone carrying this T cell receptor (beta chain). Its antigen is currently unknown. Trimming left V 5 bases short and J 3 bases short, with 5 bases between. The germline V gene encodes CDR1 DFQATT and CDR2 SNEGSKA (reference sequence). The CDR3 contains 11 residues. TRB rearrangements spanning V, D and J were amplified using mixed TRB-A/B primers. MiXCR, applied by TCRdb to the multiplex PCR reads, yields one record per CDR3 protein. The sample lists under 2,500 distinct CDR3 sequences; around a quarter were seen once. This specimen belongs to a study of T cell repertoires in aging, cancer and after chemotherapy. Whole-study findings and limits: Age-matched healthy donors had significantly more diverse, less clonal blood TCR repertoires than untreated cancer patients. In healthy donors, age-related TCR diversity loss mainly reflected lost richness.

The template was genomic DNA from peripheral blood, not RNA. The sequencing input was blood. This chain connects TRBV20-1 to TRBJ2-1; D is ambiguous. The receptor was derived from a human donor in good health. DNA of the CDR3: TGCAGTGCTTTCATCTACAATGAGCAGTTCTTC. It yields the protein CSAFIYNEQFF.